These 15 T cell receptor beta chains were sequenced from one sample in a study of monozygotic twins with inflammatory bowel disease. TCRdb processed the 5' RACE reads again and assigns one entry to each CDR3 protein, with no DNA. The sample is made up of 70,000 to 95,000 distinct CDR3 sequences, and the top ten hold approximately 7.4% of it. Sequencing input: blood. Receptor source: a human donor with ulcerative colitis or Crohn's disease, or a healthy co-twin of an affected twin (not recorded which).

The chain is built from TRBV3-1 and TRBJ1-3. The length of the CDR3 is 14 residues. Germline CDR1 is LGHDT and CDR2 is YNNKEL (reference sequence). CDR3 protein: CASSPGPVGNTIYF.

This rearrangement joins TRBV24-1 to TRBJ1-3; the D call from TCRdb, TRBD1, cannot be confirmed without DNA. The CDR3 spans 12 residues. Germline V CDR1 and CDR2: KGHDR, SFDVKD. The CDR3 sequence: CATSDAGTVSYF.

V gene TRBV20-1 combines with J gene TRBJ2-1; the TCRdb call, TRBD1, lacks DNA for checking. This CDR3 has 14 amino acids. Germline V gene lookup returns CDR1 DFQATT and CDR2 SNEGSKA (reference sequence). CDR3 sequence reads: CSARTDRKLGEQFF.

This chain links TRBV2 with TRBJ2-5; TCRdb proposes TRBD2, but this gene call is untestable without DNA. The V gene's germline CDR1 is SNHLY and CDR2 FYNNEI. The CDR3 runs 16 residues. CDR3 sequence reads: CASKSSGGSRVETQYF.

The rearrangement uses TRBV5-5 and TRBJ2-1. CDR3 length equals 15 residues. The germline V gene has CDR1 SGHKS and CDR2 YYEKEE (reference sequence). CDR3 amino acids: CASSLRPDTGTEQFF.

The chain is built from TRBV20-1 and TRBJ1-5; TCRdb proposes TRBD1, but this gene call is untestable without DNA. The CDR3 loop spans 15 amino acids. Germline V gene lookup returns CDR1 DFQATT and CDR2 SNEGSKA (reference sequence). The CDR3 protein is CSAIPGGGVDQPQHF.

The rearrangement uses TRBV5-1 and TRBJ2-7; TCRdb's D call of TRBD2 is untestable without DNA. This CDR3 spans 15 amino acids. CDR1 is SGHRS, CDR2 YFSETQ, per germline. The CDR3 protein is CASRELASGAYEQYF. Full variable domain (remainder filled in from reference TRBV5-1 and TRBJ2-7): KAGVTQTPRYLIKTRGQQVTLSCSPISGHRSVSWYQQTPGQGLQFLFEYFSETQRNKGNFPGRFSGRQFSNSRSEMNVSTLELGDSALYLCASRELASGAYEQYFGPGTRLTVT.

The rearrangement uses TRBV5-6 and TRBJ1-3. Germline CDR1 SGHDT, CDR2 YYEEEE. The CDR3 sequence is 16 residues long. This CDR3 reads CASREPIQLSGNTIYF.

V usage is TRBV2 and J usage is TRBJ2-1; without DNA, the TCRdb call of TRBD1 cannot be checked. Germline CDR1 is SNHLY and CDR2 is FYNNEI. The CDR3 consists of 15 residues. CDR3 residues: CASTRGQVGADEQFF.

J is TRBJ1-4 and V is TRBV29-1; the D call of TRBD1 rests on TCRdb alone, since no DNA is present to check it. CDR3 length: 12 amino acids. Germline V gene data show CDR1 as SQVTM and CDR2 as ANQGSEA. The CDR3 is CSVGKAGGKLFF.

The chain links TRBV5-4 to TRBJ1-1; TCRdb calls TRBD1, which cannot be checked without DNA. The germline CDR1 and CDR2 sequences are SGHNT and YYREEE (reference sequence). This CDR3 region has 15 residues. The CDR3 region is CASSLGGGAGTEAFF.

The chain is built from TRBV5-1 and TRBJ2-6; TCRdb's D call, TRBD1, is unchecked because there is no DNA. CDR1 SGHRS and CDR2 YFSETQ come from the germline V gene. CDR3 size: 15 residues. CDR3 sequence reads: CASSPGGFGANVLTF.

The CDR3 protein is CVSSLVGLNTEAFF. The chain has TRBV28 and TRBJ1-1. CDR3 length: 14 residues. Germline assignment: CDR1 MDHEN and CDR2 SYDVKM.

The chain employs TRBV7-2 and TRBJ2-7; TCRdb picks TRBD1, but there is no DNA to check that call. The CDR3 sequence is 13 residues long. CDR1 is SGHTA and CDR2 is FQGNSA in the germline V gene. The CDR3 sequence is CASSPGGSYEQYF. Full variable domain (outside the CDR3, taken from reference TRBV7-2 and TRBJ2-7): GAGVSQSPSNKVTEKGKDVELRCDPISGHTALYWYRQSLGQGLEFLIYFQGNSAPDKSGLPSDRFSAERTGGSVSTLTIQRTQQEDSAVYLCASSPGGSYEQYFGPGTRLTVT.

This sequence joins TRBV20-1 and TRBJ1-2. Germline CDR1 and CDR2: DFQATT and SNEGSKA (reference sequence). The CDR3 sequence is 14 residues long. The CDR3 region is CSARGRSTNYGYTF.